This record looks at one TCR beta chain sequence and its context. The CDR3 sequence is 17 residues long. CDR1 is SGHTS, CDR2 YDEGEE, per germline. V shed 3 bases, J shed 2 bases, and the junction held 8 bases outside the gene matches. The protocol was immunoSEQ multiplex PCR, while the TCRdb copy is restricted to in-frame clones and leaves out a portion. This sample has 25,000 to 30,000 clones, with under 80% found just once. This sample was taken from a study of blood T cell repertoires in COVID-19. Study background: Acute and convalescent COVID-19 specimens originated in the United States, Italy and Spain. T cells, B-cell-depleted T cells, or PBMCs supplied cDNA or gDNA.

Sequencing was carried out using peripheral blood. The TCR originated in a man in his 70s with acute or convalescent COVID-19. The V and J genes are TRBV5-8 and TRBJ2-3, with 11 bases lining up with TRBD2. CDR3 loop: CASSSGTSGVYTDTQYF. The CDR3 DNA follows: TGTGCCAGCAGCTCTGGGACTAGCGGAGTATACACAGATACGCAGTATTTT.